A selection of T cell receptor beta chains follows, all from one sample in a study of control samples from healthy donors and cancer patients. Data came from immunoSEQ multiplex PCR; TCRdb stores just in-frame clones and leaves some out. The data contain 70,000 to 95,000 clones, more than 85% of them singletons. Sequencing used PBMCs. Every receptor here comes from a woman in her 40s with lung cancer. Both conserved end residues are part of each CDR3. The order of the fields is V gene, D gene, clone size, J gene, CDR3 DNA, CDR3 protein. The D gene is left open where the match is weak. Rows may omit the clone size; those that give it use once, few, many or a size class.

>TRBV27|-|-|TRBJ1-6
TGTGCCAGTACGGGAGGGGCCTCTTATAATCCACCCCTCCACTTT
CASTGGASYNPPLHF
>TRBV29-1|TRBD2|-|TRBJ2-5
TGCAGCGTTGTCGGGCGGGGGGGGGACCAAGAGACCCAGTACTTC
CSVVGRGGDQETQYF
>TRBV7-9|-|-|TRBJ2-7
TGTGCCAGCAGCACCGGGAACCTCTACGAGCAGTACTTC
CASSTGNLYEQYF
>TRBV4-2|TRBD2|-|TRBJ2-2
TGTGCCAGCAGCCAAGTACGGGAGGGGCAGGGTAGGACCGGGGAGCTGTTTTTT
CASSQVREGQGRTGELFF
>TRBV3-1/TRBV3-2|-|once|TRBJ2-2
TGTGCCAGCAGCCAAGATCTTGAGGGGCAGAGATCGAACACCGGGGAGCTGTTTTTT
CASSQDLEGQRSNTGELFF
>TRBV2|-|-|TRBJ1-2
TGTGCCAGCAGTGAATTCTTTTACGGGTCTAACTATGGCTACACCTTC
CASSEFFYGSNYGYTF
>TRBV10-3|TRBD1|-|TRBJ1-6
TGTGCCATCAGTGAAGGAGGGGGCAATTCACCCCTCCACTTT
CAISEGGGNSPLHF
>TRBV15|-|once|TRBJ1-4
TGTGCCACCAGCAGAAGACAGAGTAATGAAAAACTGTTTTTT
CATSRRQSNEKLFF
>TRBV7-9|TRBD1|-|TRBJ2-7
TGTGCCAGCAGCCCGGGACAGTACGACTACGAGCAGTACTTC
CASSPGQYDYEQYF
>TRBV24-1|TRBD1|-|TRBJ1-1
TGTGCCACCAGTACAGGGGGCAGCACTGAAGCTTTCTTT
CATSTGGSTEAFF
>TRBV19|-|-|TRBJ2-2
TGTGCCAGTAGTCTCCCGGGAGCCACAGGGTTGACCGGGGAGCTGTTTTTT
CASSLPGATGLTGELFF
>TRBV3-1/TRBV3-2|-|-|TRBJ2-7
TGTGCCAGCAGCCTCCTTGCCTGGACCTCGCGGAGGGACGAGCAGTACTTC
CASSLLAWTSRRDEQYF
>TRBV19|TRBD1|-|TRBJ1-5
TGTGCCAGTAGTATCGACAGGGACGCCAATCAGCCCCAGCATTTT
CASSIDRDANQPQHF
>TRBV28|TRBD1|-|TRBJ2-3
TGTGCCAGCAGGCCTCGGGACAGAAGCACAGATACGCAGTATTTT
CASRPRDRSTDTQYF
>TRBV15|TRBD1|-|TRBJ1-2
TGTGCCACCAGCAGAGTCCAGGGGGGACAGGGCGGGGGCTACACCTTC
CATSRVQGGQGGGYTF
>TRBV13|TRBD2|-|TRBJ2-7
TGTGCCAGCAGCTTCAGGCCCAGCGGGGGTACCTACGAGCAGTACTTC
CASSFRPSGGTYEQYF
>TRBV2|-|-|TRBJ1-2
TGTGCCAGGACGGGTCAGGGGCGACCGGGCTATGGCTACACCTTC
CARTGQGRPGYGYTF
>TRBV14|-|-|TRBJ1-2
TGTGCCAGCAGCCAGACGTTCGACAGTTCTCCTAACTATGGCTACACCTTC
CASSQTFDSSPNYGYTF